What follows describes a single T cell receptor beta chain. Its cognate antigen is unknown. Regarding treatment: about 20 received Ad26.COV2.S at low or high dose, single or two shots; roughly five received placebo; per-sample allocation not given. Sampling occurred on day 63 after the first vaccine or placebo injection. This Boston cohort included adults aged 18-55 years. This record belongs to a study of Ad26.COV2.S vaccination and SARS-CoV-2 variants. Study results and limitations: Breadth of non-spike TCRs did not differ between vaccinees and placebo recipients.

CDR3 length: 14 amino acids. Trimming at V came to 3 bases and at J to 2 bases, leaving 4 bases not matched to a gene. Germline-derived CDR1 and CDR2 are SGHDT and YYEEEE. TCRdb's table, derived via immunoSEQ multiplex PCR, lists solely in-frame clones and lacks some. Here the sample spans roughly 300,000 clones, 86% being singletons. V usage is TRBV5-6 and J usage is TRBJ2-7; 8 bases align to TRBD1. This sample comprised peripheral blood, obtained in a trial of Ad26.COV2.S vaccine versus placebo. The receptor was derived from a person between 18 and 59 years old who received the Ad26.COV2.S COVID-19 vaccine or a placebo. The CDR3: CASSSGTGTYEQYF. CDR3 DNA sequence: TGTGCCAGCAGCTCCGGGACAGGTACCTACGAGCAGTACTTC. The variable domain in full, completed from reference TRBV5-6 and TRBJ2-7, reads DAGVTQSPTHLIKTRGQQVTLRCSPKSGHDTVSWYQQALGQGPQFIFQYYEEEERQRGNFPDRFSGHQFPNYSSELNVNALLLGDSALYLCASSSGTGTYEQYFGPGTRLTVT.